These 16 T cell receptor beta chains share one sample of origin, sequenced in a study of identical twins. TCRdb redid the calling of the 5' RACE reads with MiXCR, one entry per CDR3 protein. The sample has 210,000 or so distinct CDR3 sequences; roughly 15% are singletons. This same sample was also taken into another study, of T cells expressing NK-cell markers.

The specimen was CD8+ T cells sorted from blood. All receptors come from a woman aged 18-35 years in good health.

This chain uses TRBV20-1 with TRBJ2-7, with 12 positions matching TRBD2. V trimming: 1 base; J trimming: 4 bases; junction bases outside the gene matches: 5. This CDR3 has 15 residues. Germline CDR1 is DFQATT and CDR2 is SNEGSKA (reference sequence). The CDR3 DNA is TGCAGTGCTAGAGGGACTAGCGGGGCATTTTACGAGCAGTACTTC. It translates to CSARGTSGAFYEQYF.

The chain is built from TRBV15 and TRBJ2-7, with TRBD2 matching 10 bases. Germline V lookup: CDR1 LNHNV, CDR2 YYDKDF (reference sequence). V trimming: 5 bases; J trimming: 5 bases; junction bases outside the gene matches: 15. This CDR3 region has 17 residues. The CDR3 sequence: CATSGGEASGSFDEQYF. CDR3 sequence (DNA): TGTGCCACCAGCGGAGGGGAGGCTAGCGGGAGTTTCGACGAGCAGTACTTC.

This clonotype was seen a handful of times. V is TRBV10-2 and J is TRBJ2-1, with 8 nucleotides matching TRBD2. The CDR3 loop spans 15 amino acids. Trimming at V came to 6 bases and at J to 3 bases, leaving 7 bases not matched to a gene. Germline V lookup: CDR1 WSHSY, CDR2 SAAADI. The CDR3 loop reads CASRSGGPHYNEQFF. CDR3 nucleotides: TGCGCCAGCAGAAGCGGGGGACCCCACTACAATGAGCAGTTCTTC.

The chain couples TRBV28 to TRBJ2-2, with 9 bases fitting TRBD2. Germline assignment: CDR1 MDHEN and CDR2 SYDVKM. This CDR3 contains 17 residues. Trimming removed 6 bases from V and 5 bases from J; junction bases left unmatched: 13. CDR3 coding DNA: TGTGCCAGCAGCCCAACCCCGGGACTAGCAGATACCGGGGAGCTGTTTTTT. Its translation is CASSPTPGLADTGELFF.

This clonotype was seen a handful of times. V and J are TRBV12-5 and TRBJ2-1, with D perhaps being TRBD1 or TRBD2 (6 bases each). The germline gives CDR1 LGHNT, CDR2 FRNRAP. V was clipped by 6 bases and J by 0 bases, with 12 bases between them. The CDR3 is made up of 15 amino acids. As DNA, the CDR3 is TGTGCTAGTGGGAGGGGGGTTAGCTCCTACAATGAGCAGTTCTTC. This encodes CASGRGVSSYNEQFF.

The sample holds one count of this clonotype. This chain joins TRBV27 and TRBJ2-7, with a tentative D call TRBD2 (6 bases). Germline CDR1 MNHEY, CDR2 SMNVEV (reference sequence). V lost 3 bases, J lost 2 bases, and 14 bases lay in between. The CDR3 is 15 amino acids. CDR3 in amino acids: CASSFFGGEAYEQYF. The DNA for the CDR3 is TGTGCCAGCAGTTTTTTTGGAGGGGAAGCCTACGAGCAGTACTTC.

The V call is TRBV9, the J call TRBJ2-5, with 12 bases that match TRBD2. Germline V gives CDR1 SGDLS, CDR2 YYNGEE. Losses at the gene ends were 3 bases for V and 2 bases for J; bases not matched to a gene: 8. This CDR3 region has 17 residues. The CDR3 loop reads CASSALQTSGGQETQYF. CDR3 sequence (DNA): TGTGCCAGCAGCGCCCTCCAGACTAGCGGGGGACAAGAGACCCAGTACTTC. The full variable domain, its missing parts supplied by reference TRBV9 and TRBJ2-5, is DSGVTQTPKHLITATGQRVTLRCSPRSGDLSVYWYQQSLDQGLQFLIQYYNGEERAKGNILERFSAQQFPDLHSELNLSSLELGDSALYFCASSALQTSGGQETQYFGPGTRLLVL.

DNA for the CDR3: TGTGCCAGTGGACCCGGGACAGATACGCAGTATTTT. Protein product: CASGPGTDTQYF. The chain uses TRBV6-5 and TRBJ2-3, with D hard to call. CDR1 is MNHEY, CDR2 SVGAGI, per germline. V gave up 9 bases and J gave up 3 bases, with 10 bases separating them. The CDR3 has 12 amino acids.

This clonotype was counted many times. The chain employs TRBV29-1 and TRBJ2-1, with 9 bases that match TRBD1. Looked up from germline, CDR1 is SQVTM and CDR2 is ANQGSEA. J was trimmed by 8 bases and V by 7 bases; bases with no gene match: 9. This CDR3 region has 13 residues. CDR3 sequence (DNA): TGCAGCGCTACTCCGGGACAGGGTTATGAGCAGTTCTTC. This codes for CSATPGQGYEQFF.

The CDR3 loop is CASSHPEGDDTDTQYF. In nucleotides, the CDR3 is TGCGCCAGCAGTCACCCCGAGGGGGATGACACAGATACGCAGTATTTT. This rearrangement joins TRBV23-1 to TRBJ2-3; maybe TRBD1 (6 bases). TRBV23-1 is classed as an ORF, of uncertain function. The CDR3 runs 16 residues. V lost 3 bases and J lost 2, with 15 bases in between.

This clonotype was picked up a small number of times. The chain is built from TRBV7-2 and TRBJ1-3; D ambiguous. V lost 3 bases and J lost 3, with 9 bases in between. Germline CDR1 is SGHTA and CDR2 is FQGNSA. The CDR3 contains 14 residues. In nucleotides, the CDR3 is TGTGCCAGCAGCTTGATCCTCGGTGGAAACACCATATATTTT. This translates into CASSLILGGNTIYF.

This clonotype occurred a few times. The J gene is TRBJ2-2, the V gene TRBV12-3 or TRBV12-4, with D unclear. This CDR3 has 13 amino acids. V shed 5 bases and J shed 6 bases, with 10 bases lying between them. The DNA for the CDR3 is TGTGCCAGCAGTCAGGAGACCCCCGGGGAGCTGTTTTTT. This translates into CASSQETPGELFF.

This clonotype was seen a few times. V usage is TRBV5-6 and J usage is TRBJ2-4; D is tentatively TRBD1 or TRBD2 (5 bases each). The CDR3 covers 20 residues. Trimming removed 1 base from V and 9 bases from J, with 32 bases in between. The V gene's germline CDR1 is SGHDT and CDR2 YYEEEE. The DNA for the CDR3 is TGTGCCAGCAGCTTGAGGTTTGATCTCGGGACGTCTGAAGGGTGGGGCATTCAGTACTTC. Translation gives CASSLRFDLGTSEGWGIQYF. The full variable domain, rest sourced from reference TRBV5-6 and TRBJ2-4, is DAGVTQSPTHLIKTRGQQVTLRCSPKSGHDTVSWYQQALGQGPQFIFQYYEEEERQRGNFPDRFSGHQFPNYSSELNVNALLLGDSALYLCASSLRFDLGTSEGWGIQYFGAGTRLSVL.

A few counts support this clonotype. The V call is TRBV12-3 or TRBV12-4, the J call TRBJ2-7, with 11 bases matching TRBD2. V lost 1 base to trimming and J lost 7 bases; unmatched junction nucleotides: 6. The CDR3 spans 15 residues. As DNA, the CDR3 is TGTGCCAGCAGTTTAGTACTAGCGGGAGTAGGTGAGCAGTACTTC. As protein: CASSLVLAGVGEQYF.

Remarks on this clonotype: At one boundary the junction diverges from the germline segment, which might be a read error. The chain couples TRBV3-1 to TRBJ2-1; TRBD2 aligns across 12 bases. CDR1 and CDR2 (germline): LGHDT, YNNKEL (reference sequence). The CDR3 contains 18 residues. CDR3 loop: CASCHSSGGALSYNEQFF. The CDR3 bases are TGTGCCAGCTGCCACTCTAGCGGGGGGGCTCTCTCCTACAATGAGCAGTTCTTC.

This clonotype was seen more than once but under ten times. V is TRBV6-2 or TRBV6-3 and J is TRBJ2-1, with TRBD2 as a possible D gene (5 bases). This CDR3 is 16 amino acids long. The V end was cut by 0 bases, the J end by 7 bases, with 16 bases between. Germline CDR1 reads MNHEY; CDR2 reads SVGEGT. The CDR3 loop is CASSYSISGSRNEQFF. The CDR3 DNA reads TGTGCCAGCAGTTACTCGATCAGCGGTTCTCGGAATGAGCAGTTCTTC.